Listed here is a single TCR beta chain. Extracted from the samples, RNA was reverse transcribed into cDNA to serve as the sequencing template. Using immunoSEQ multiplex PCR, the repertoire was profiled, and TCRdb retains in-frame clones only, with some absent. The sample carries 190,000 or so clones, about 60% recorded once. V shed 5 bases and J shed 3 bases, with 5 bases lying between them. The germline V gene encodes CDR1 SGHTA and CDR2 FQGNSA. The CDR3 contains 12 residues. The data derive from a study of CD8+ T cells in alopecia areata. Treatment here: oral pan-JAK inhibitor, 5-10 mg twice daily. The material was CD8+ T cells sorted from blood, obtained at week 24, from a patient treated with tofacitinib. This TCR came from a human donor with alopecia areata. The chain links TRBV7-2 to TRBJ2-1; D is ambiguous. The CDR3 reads CASSPSYNEQFF. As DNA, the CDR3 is TGTGCCAGCAGCCCCAGCTACAATGAGCAGTTCTTC.